This paragraph reports one T cell receptor beta chain. Its cognate antigen is unknown. This CDR3 region has 14 residues. The V gene's germline CDR1 is MDHEN and CDR2 SYDVKM. The J segment lost 2 bases and the V segment lost 5 bases, leaving 2 bases of the junction unmatched. The source of the sample is a study of OX40 agonist ivuxolimab in advanced cancers. As for the study in general: Aged roughly 23 to 90 with a mean of roughly 63 years, they were 75% to 85% male. Prior anti-PD-1, anti-PD-L1 or anti-CTLA-4 therapy was allowed; around 43% had some. Study-wide findings and caveats: The specificity for antigen of the expanded peripheral T cells was not determined.

Only in-frame clones appear in the TCRdb table, and some are missing; sequencing was by immunoSEQ multiplex PCR. The sample shows about 83,000 clones, about 89% of them seen only once. The genes are TRBV28 and TRBJ2-7; the match to TRBD1 covers 11 bases. The sequencing used CD4+ or CD8+ T cells sorted from blood, collected in a trial of the OX40 agonist ivuxolimab. The sequence was obtained from an adult with an advanced solid tumor such as melanoma, head and neck, liver or kidney cancer. The CDR3 spells CASSTGQGAYEQYF. For the CDR3, the DNA is TGTGCCAGCAGTACGGGACAGGGGGCCTACGAGCAGTACTTC.